The 19 T cell receptor beta chains below come from one sample, sequenced in a study of OX40 agonist ivuxolimab in advanced cancers. Profiling relied on immunoSEQ multiplex PCR, and the TCRdb table lists in-frame clones only, not all of them. Counted here are under 100,000 clones, roughly 80% occurring once; the ten biggest clones make up around 0.88%. The sequences come from CD4+ or CD8+ T cells sorted from blood, collected in a trial of the OX40 agonist ivuxolimab. Receptor source: an adult with an advanced solid tumor such as melanoma, head and neck, liver or kidney cancer.

This clone was picked up a small number of times. The chain combines TRBV15 with TRBJ1-5; a weak D match, TRBD1 (6 bases). Germline CDR1 is LNHNV and CDR2 is YYDKDF (reference sequence). The V and J ends lost 0 bases and 2 bases respectively, with 23 bases between them. The CDR3 spans 20 residues. The DNA for the CDR3 is TGTGCCACCAGCAGAGATGTGGGGTTGTTTGGGGGGGCTGGCAATCAGCCCCAGCATTTT. Amino acid sequence: CATSRDVGLFGGAGNQPQHF. Complete variable domain (other parts from reference TRBV15 and TRBJ1-5): DAMVIQNPRYQVTQFGKPVTLSCSQTLNHNVMYWYQQKSSQAPKLLFHYYDKDFNNEADTPDNFQSRRPNTSFCFLDIRSPGLGDTAMYLCATSRDVGLFGGAGNQPQHFGDGTRLSIL.

The rearrangement uses TRBV7-2 and TRBJ2-1; the D is unclear. Per germline, CDR1 SGHTA and CDR2 FQGNSA. Between the trimmed V and J ends, which lost 5 bases and 9 bases, there was a span of 14 bases. This CDR3 contains 13 residues. The CDR3 loop reads CASSPPISREQFF. DNA of the CDR3: TGTGCCAGCAGCCCCCCGATTTCTCGTGAGCAGTTCTTC.

The rearrangement joins TRBV5-1 to TRBJ2-7, with 7 bases matching TRBD2. The CDR3 runs to 14 residues. Germline CDR1 reads SGHRS; CDR2 reads YFSETQ. J gave up 5 bases and V 4 bases, and 9 bases lay outside the gene matches. The CDR3: CASSPWGGSDEQYF. In DNA, the CDR3 is TGCGCCAGCAGCCCTTGGGGGGGTTCGGACGAGCAGTACTTC.

The chain combines TRBV19 with TRBJ1-4; D might be TRBD1 (6 bases). Germline V gives CDR1 LNHDA, CDR2 SQIVND (reference sequence). The ends were cut back, 5 bases at V and 3 bases at J, with 19 bases in the middle. This CDR3 contains 17 residues. Here the CDR3 DNA reads TGTGCCAGTAGTCCGATGGGGGCCCTCAGGGCTAATGAAAAACTGTTTTTT. Translation: CASSPMGALRANEKLFF.

This clone was seen only once. V is TRBV2 and J is TRBJ2-2; D gene ambiguous. The germline V gene has CDR1 SNHLY and CDR2 FYNNEI. The CDR3 extends over 13 amino acids. Trimming took 6 bases from V and 2 from J, leaving 7 bases between them. As DNA, the CDR3 is TGTGCCAGCAGGCCGAGAAACACCGGGGAGCTGTTTTTT. Its translation: CASRPRNTGELFF. The full variable domain, its missing parts supplied by reference TRBV2 and TRBJ2-2, is EPEVTQTPSHQVTQMGQEVILRCVPISNHLYFYWYRQILGQKVEFLVSFYNNEISEKSEIFDDQFSVERPDGSNFTLKIRSTKLEDSAMYFCASRPRNTGELFFGEGSRLTVL.

J is TRBJ2-5 and V is TRBV5-4; no reliable D call. The CDR3 totals 15 residues. The V end lost 4 bases, the J end lost 1 base, and 14 bases lay between the germline ends. In germline, CDR1 is SGHNT, CDR2 YYREEE (reference sequence). CDR3 nucleotides: TGTGCCAGCAGCCCTCCTCGGGCCCCCCAAGAGACCCAGTACTTC. Amino acid sequence: CASSPPRAPQETQYF.

The gene calls are TRBV5-1 and TRBJ2-5, with a possible D match to TRBD2 (7 bases). CDR1 SGHRS and CDR2 YFSETQ come from the germline V gene. Trimming left V 4 bases short and J 2 bases short, with 15 bases between. The CDR3 sequence is 15 residues long. The CDR3 loop is CASSGTGGQQETQYF. For the CDR3, the DNA is TGCGCCAGCAGCGGAACGGGGGGCCAGCAAGAGACCCAGTACTTC.

In DNA form, the CDR3 reads TGTGCCAGCAGCGTAGCTCCGGGGGCGGGAGAGACCCAGTACTTC. It translates to CASSVAPGAGETQYF. The chain couples TRBV9 to TRBJ2-5; the D gene could be TRBD1 or TRBD2 (6 bases each). Germline V gene sequence: CDR1 SGDLS, CDR2 YYNGEE. Trimming stripped 0 bases from V and 4 bases from J, with 13 bases between. This CDR3 is 15 amino acids long.

V and J are TRBV21-1 and TRBJ1-1. TRBV21-1 is designated a pseudogene. The CDR3 consists of 16 residues. The CDR3 spells CASSKKRESVNTEAFF. The CDR3 DNA sequence: TGTGCCAGCAGCAAAAAGAGAGAATCAGTGAACACTGAAGCTTTCTTT.

The chain recombines TRBV7-2 with TRBJ2-2; possibly TRBD1 for D (7 bases). CDR1 and CDR2 from the germline V gene are SGHTA and FQGNSA. Trimming removed 4 bases from V and 6 bases from J, with 12 bases in between. This CDR3 spans 14 amino acids. The CDR3 spells CASSSARGAGELFF. Written as DNA, the CDR3 is TGTGCCAGCAGCTCCGCCAGGGGGGCCGGGGAGCTGTTTTTT.

The chain combines TRBV6-5 with TRBJ1-5, with TRBD1 as a possible D gene (5 bases). The CDR3 sequence is 14 residues long. V lost 6 bases and J 9 bases, leaving 18 bases between the germline ends. The germline V gene has CDR1 MNHEY and CDR2 SVGAGI. CDR3 loop: CASRATQGDAPQHF. The CDR3 DNA reads TGTGCCAGCAGGGCAACCCAGGGTGATGCGCCCCAGCATTTT.

The sample holds one count of this clone. The rearrangement joins TRBV28 to TRBJ2-3; no reliable D call. V lost 5 bases and J 0 bases, leaving 12 bases between the germline ends. Looked up from germline, CDR1 is MDHEN and CDR2 is SYDVKM. The CDR3 is made up of 15 amino acids. CDR3 protein: CASSTQQSSTDTQYF. The CDR3, as DNA: TGTGCCAGCAGTACACAGCAATCGAGCACAGATACGCAGTATTTT.

As DNA, the CDR3 is TGTGCCAGCAGCTTATCTGGGGGAGTAGGGCAGCCCCAGCATTTT. Translation gives CASSLSGGVGQPQHF. V and J are TRBV7-8 and TRBJ1-5, with D tentatively TRBD1 (5 bases). The V and J ends lost 2 bases and 7 bases respectively, with 15 bases between them. The CDR3 runs to 15 residues. The germline V gene has CDR1 SGHVS and CDR2 FQNEAQ.

CDR3 coding DNA: TGTGCCAGCAGCTTGTCTAGCGGGGGGGCCCAAGAGACCCAGTACTTC. Translating it yields CASSLSSGGAQETQYF. V is TRBV7-6 and J is TRBJ2-5, with 12 bases matching TRBD2. Looked up from germline, CDR1 is SGHVS and CDR2 is FNYEAQ. The CDR3 consists of 16 residues. With 3 bases clipped from V and 1 base from J, the junction kept 3 bases outside the gene matches. The full variable domain, completed using reference TRBV7-6 and TRBJ2-5, is GAGVSQSPRYKVTKRGQDVALRCDPISGHVSLYWYRQALGQGPEFLTYFNYEAQQDKSGLPNDRFSAERPEGSISTLTIQRTEQRDSAMYRCASSLSSGGAQETQYFGPGTRLLVL.

This rearrangement joins TRBV18 to TRBJ1-1; D is ambiguous. The length of the CDR3 is 15 residues. Per the germline V gene, CDR1 is KGHSH and CDR2 is LQKENI. The V end was cut by 4 bases, the J end by 4 bases, with 16 bases between. The CDR3 DNA reads as TGTGCCAGCTCACTGAACCCAAGTGACCGCACTGAAGCTTTCTTT. Residues: CASSLNPSDRTEAFF.

This clone was seen a few times. The same CDR3 arises from other DNA sequences in this sample as well. The V and J genes are TRBV25-1 and TRBJ1-6; D is unresolved. CDR3 length equals 12 residues. Germline CDR1 MGHDK, CDR2 SYGVNS. V gave up 4 bases and J gave up 5 bases, with 3 bases separating them. The CDR3: CASSVNNSPLHF. The CDR3 DNA reads as TGTGCCAGCAGTGTGAATAATTCACCCCTCCACTTT. The full variable domain, in which reference TRBV25-1 and TRBJ1-6 provide the parts outside the CDR3, is EADIYQTPRYLVIGTGKKITLECSQTMGHDKMYWYQQDPGMELHLIHYSYGVNSTEKGDLSSESTVSRIRTEHFPLTLESARPSHTSQYLCASSVNNSPLHFGNGTRLTVT.

The CDR3 nucleotides read TGTGCCTGGAGAGCGCTGAACACTGAAGCTTTCTTT. Protein product: CAWRALNTEAFF. The V and J genes are TRBV30 and TRBJ1-1; D call uncertain. Per germline, CDR1 GTSNPN and CDR2 SVGIG (reference sequence). The CDR3 runs 12 residues. The V gene lost 3 bases and the J gene lost 0 bases, with 5 bases spanning the gap.

This clone has a single count. The chain combines TRBV30 with TRBJ2-7; 9 bases line up with TRBD1. Germline V gene lookup returns CDR1 GTSNPN and CDR2 SVGIG (reference sequence). The junction had 8 bases not matched to a gene; V was cut back by 3 bases and J by 5 bases. The CDR3 contains 14 residues. CDR3 protein: CAWRSGTGFDEQYF. The CDR3 bases are TGTGCCTGGAGGTCCGGGACAGGGTTCGACGAGCAGTACTTC.

This clone was counted a single time. The chain uses TRBV2 and TRBJ2-1; 10 positions agree with TRBD1. V lost 6 bases, J lost 0 bases, and 2 bases stayed unmatched. The germline CDR1 and CDR2 sequences are SNHLY and FYNNEI. The CDR3 extends over 15 amino acids. DNA of the CDR3: TGTGCCAGCAGAGGACAGGGGGGCTCCTACAATGAGCAGTTCTTC. Protein sequence: CASRGQGGSYNEQFF.